The 26 T cell receptor beta chains given below trace back to one sample, sequenced in a study of blood T cell repertoires in COVID-19. TCRdb's table, derived via immunoSEQ multiplex PCR, lists solely in-frame clones and lacks some. The sample lists about 140,000 clones, approximately 80% seen once, with approximately 1.6% in the top ten. Source material: PBMCs or T cells enriched from blood (not recorded which). These receptors all come from a young woman who had been exposed to COVID-19.

The rearrangement joins TRBV28 to TRBJ1-2, with 9 bases identical to TRBD1. The CDR3 is 15 amino acids. From germline, CDR1 is MDHEN and CDR2 SYDVKM. After removal of 6 bases from V and 7 bases from J, the junction contained 12 bases not matched to a gene. The CDR3 nucleotides are TGTGCCAGCAGCTCTCAGGGGACAGGGTTAGGTGGCTACACCTTC. As protein: CASSSQGTGLGGYTF.

The chain joins TRBV27 to TRBJ1-1, with 9 nucleotides matching TRBD1. With 6 bases clipped from V and 4 bases from J, the junction kept 15 bases outside the gene matches. This CDR3 has 17 amino acids. The germline V gene encodes CDR1 MNHEY and CDR2 SMNVEV (reference sequence). The CDR3 bases are TGTGCCAGCAGCCCCCTACTACAGGGGGCGCCGGGCACTGAAGCTTTCTTT. It codes for CASSPLLQGAPGTEAFF.

The chain carries TRBV5-1 and TRBJ1-4, with 8 bases aligning to TRBD1. The junction had 3 bases not matched to a gene; V was cut back by 4 bases and J by 1 base. This CDR3 has 15 amino acids. CDR1 and CDR2 (germline): SGHRS, YFSETQ. CDR3 amino acids: CASSDGQGTNEKLFF. In DNA, the CDR3 is TGCGCCAGCAGCGACGGACAGGGAACTAATGAAAAACTGTTTTTT.

The V and J genes are TRBV6-5 and TRBJ2-1; 9 nucleotides agree with TRBD2. The CDR3 sequence is 14 residues long. CDR1 is MNHEY and CDR2 is SVGAGI in the germline V gene. The V gene end was trimmed by 5 bases and the J gene end by 7 bases; junction bases not matched to a gene: 6. CDR3 DNA sequence: TGTGCCAGCAGTCCGACTAGCGGAAGGAATGAGCAGTTCTTC. The encoded protein is CASSPTSGRNEQFF.

The chain links TRBV7-3 to TRBJ2-7; D call uncertain. Trimming stripped 5 bases from V and 3 bases from J, with 11 bases between. Germline V gives CDR1 SGHTA, CDR2 FQGTGA. The CDR3 covers 13 residues. The CDR3 here is CASSPKPGYEQYF. CDR3 in DNA: TGTGCCAGCAGCCCGAAACCAGGCTACGAGCAGTACTTC.

The rearrangement links TRBV28 to TRBJ2-7, with D unclear. Trimming cost V 6 bases and J 2 bases, with 14 bases left between them. The V gene's germline CDR1 is MDHEN and CDR2 SYDVKM. The CDR3 is made up of 14 amino acids. The CDR3 nucleotides read TGTGCCAGCAGGACGACGGGTAACACCTACGAGCAGTACTTC. It codes for CASRTTGNTYEQYF.

The J gene is TRBJ1-1, the V gene TRBV4-2; a possible D gene is TRBD1 (6 bases). Trimming removed 0 bases at V and 1 base at J, with 15 bases between. The CDR3 covers 17 residues. Per the germline V gene, CDR1 is LGHNA and CDR2 is YNFKEQ. CDR3 region: CASSQDRAGAKNTEAFF. In DNA, the CDR3 is TGTGCCAGCAGCCAAGATCGGGCGGGGGCGAAGAACACTGAAGCTTTCTTT.

This chain links TRBV28 with TRBJ1-5, with D unresolved. CDR1 is MDHEN, CDR2 SYDVKM, per germline. The V gene lost 6 bases and the J gene lost 7 bases, with 16 bases spanning the gap. The length of the CDR3 is 14 residues. The CDR3 coding sequence is TGTGCCAGCAGGACCGCATCCCAGGTCCAGCCCCAGCATTTT. Its protein product is CASRTASQVQPQHF.

Here the CDR3 reads CASSPGDNYGYTF. The CDR3 coding sequence is TGTGCCAGCAGCCCAGGGGATAACTATGGCTACACCTTC. This chain uses TRBV7-9 with TRBJ1-2; tentatively, D is TRBD1 (6 bases). Per germline, CDR1 SEHNR and CDR2 FQNEAQ (reference sequence). V dropped 5 bases and J dropped 1 base, with 8 bases sitting between them. There are 13 residues in the CDR3. Full variable domain (remainder filled in from reference TRBV7-9 and TRBJ1-2): DTGVSQNPRHKITKRGQNVTFRCDPISEHNRLYWYRQTLGQGPEFLTYFQNEAQLEKSRLLSDRFSAERPKGSFSTLEIQRTEQGDSAMYLCASSPGDNYGYTFGSGTRLTVV.

The J gene is TRBJ2-3, the V gene TRBV19; 7 bases are a match to TRBD1. CDR1 LNHDA and CDR2 SQIVND come from the germline V gene (reference sequence). The ends lost 4 bases at V and 5 bases at J; junction bases unmatched: 6. The CDR3 loop spans 14 amino acids. CDR3 sequence: CASSTQYRGDTQYF. CDR3 coding DNA: TGTGCCAGTAGTACCCAGTACAGGGGAGATACGCAGTATTTT.

The chain couples TRBV7-9 to TRBJ1-1; 11 positions match TRBD1. The CDR3 spans 15 residues. Germline trimming cut 1 base from V and 7 bases from J; bases unmatched to any gene: 5. From germline, CDR1 is SEHNR and CDR2 FQNEAQ (reference sequence). The CDR3 sequence: CASSLGDRGYFEAFF. The CDR3 DNA reads as TGTGCCAGCAGCTTAGGGGACAGGGGGTATTTTGAAGCTTTCTTT.

This chain uses TRBV30 with TRBJ2-7, with a weak D call TRBD1 (6 bases). The V end was cut by 3 bases, the J end by 4 bases, with 13 bases between. The germline V gene has CDR1 GTSNPN and CDR2 SVGIG (reference sequence). This CDR3 has 13 residues. The CDR3 DNA reads as TGTGCCTGGAGCCCGTTAGGGGGATACGAGCAGTACTTC. Encoded protein: CAWSPLGGYEQYF. The full variable domain, completed using reference TRBV30 and TRBJ2-7, is SQTIHQWPATLVQPVGSPLSLECTVEGTSNPNLYWYRQAAGRGLQLLFYSVGIGQISSEVPQNLSASRPQDRQFILSSKKLLLSDSGFYLCAWSPLGGYEQYFGPGTRLTVT.

CDR3 sequence (DNA): TGTGCCAGCTCACCCCTAGCGGGAACTGGCAATGAGCAGTTCTTC. It yields the protein CASSPLAGTGNEQFF. This rearrangement joins TRBV18 to TRBJ2-1, with 9 nucleotides matching TRBD2. Germline V gives CDR1 KGHSH, CDR2 LQKENI. CDR3 length equals 15 residues. V lost 3 bases and J lost 6; bases outside the gene matches: 6.

V and J are TRBV25-1 and TRBJ2-3, with 10 bases lining up with TRBD2. The CDR3 length is 13 residues. Germline V lookup: CDR1 MGHDK, CDR2 SYGVNS. V gave up 10 bases and J gave up 1 base; unmatched junction bases: 2. The CDR3 spells CATAGGGTDTQYF. The CDR3 DNA is TGTGCCACAGCGGGAGGGGGCACAGATACGCAGTATTTT. Looking up the rest from reference TRBV25-1 and TRBJ2-3 gives the full variable domain: EADIYQTPRYLVIGTGKKITLECSQTMGHDKMYWYQQDPGMELHLIHYSYGVNSTEKGDLSSESTVSRIRTEHFPLTLESARPSHTSQYLCATAGGGTDTQYFGPGTRLTVL.

This sequence joins TRBV5-6 and TRBJ1-2, with 12 bases fitting TRBD1. This CDR3 is 18 amino acids long. Germline lookup yields CDR1 SGHDT and CDR2 YYEEEE. V was pared by 4 bases and J by 4 bases, with 14 bases of the junction left unmatched. In DNA form, the CDR3 reads TGTGCCAGCAGCCCGCTCGGCGGTCAGGGACAGGGGGCCTATGGCTACACCTTC. This gives the protein CASSPLGGQGQGAYGYTF.

The rearrangement links TRBV18 to TRBJ1-1, with 10 nucleotides matching TRBD1. Germline-derived CDR1 and CDR2 are KGHSH and LQKENI. CDR3 length: 14 residues. V was pared by 5 bases and J by 0 bases, with 0 bases of the junction left unmatched. The CDR3 region has the DNA TGTGCCAGCTCAGGGACAGGGGTGAACACTGAAGCTTTCTTT. Translated: CASSGTGVNTEAFF.

The chain carries TRBV2 and TRBJ2-4; a weak D match, TRBD1 (6 bases). This CDR3 is 14 amino acids long. Germline values: CDR1 SNHLY, CDR2 FYNNEI. V was cut by 4 bases and J by 6 bases, with 13 bases left in between. The CDR3 spells CASSVPQDRNIQYF. In DNA form, the CDR3 reads TGTGCCAGCAGTGTGCCGCAGGACAGAAACATTCAGTACTTC.

The chain employs TRBV6-2 or TRBV6-3 and TRBJ2-1, with D unclear. Trimming cost V 2 bases and J 9 bases, with 8 bases left between them. The CDR3 has 12 residues. CDR1 MNHEY and CDR2 SVGEGT come from the germline V gene. The chain's CDR3 is CASSYPVPEQFF. In DNA, the CDR3 is TGTGCCAGCAGTTACCCGGTACCTGAGCAGTTCTTC.

V and J are TRBV11-3 and TRBJ2-1, with TRBD2 matching 7 bases. V was clipped by 0 bases and J by 2 bases; unmatched bases: 4. The length of the CDR3 is 16 residues. Germline assignment: CDR1 SGHNT and CDR2 YENEEA. CDR3 residues: CASSLDVGLAYNEQFF. DNA for the CDR3: TGTGCCAGCAGCTTAGATGTCGGACTAGCCTACAATGAGCAGTTCTTC.

The CDR3 DNA sequence: TGTGCCAGCAGCCAAGAGGGGGGAGGTGGCTACACCTTC. Encoded protein: CASSQEGGGGYTF. The chain has TRBV4-2 and TRBJ1-2, with a possible D match to TRBD1 (5 bases). In germline, CDR1 is LGHNA, CDR2 YNFKEQ. This CDR3 has 13 amino acids. V lost 0 bases and J 7 bases, leaving 9 bases between the germline ends.

The gene calls are TRBV6-4 and TRBJ2-2, with D possibly TRBD1 on 6 matching bases. The CDR3 spans 13 residues. With 6 bases removed from V and 5 bases from J, the gap between germline ends came to 10 bases. CDR1 MRHNA and CDR2 SNTAGT come from the germline V gene. CDR3 sequence reads: CASRGALTGELFF. In nucleotides, the CDR3 is TGTGCCAGCAGGGGGGCTCTGACCGGGGAGCTGTTTTTT.

This sequence joins TRBV3-1 (or the pseudogene TRBV3-2) and TRBJ2-7; 7 bases are shared with TRBD1. Germline V gene data show CDR1 as LGHDT and CDR2 as YNNKEL (reference sequence). This CDR3 spans 14 amino acids. The V and J ends lost 5 bases and 0 bases, in that order; junction bases with no gene match: 4. Here the CDR3 DNA reads TGTGCCAGCAGCTACGGGACAGACTCCTACGAGCAGTACTTC. This codes for CASSYGTDSYEQYF.

The V and J genes are TRBV12-3 or TRBV12-4 and TRBJ2-1; D ambiguous. With 1 base removed from V and 10 bases from J, the gap between germline ends came to 5 bases. The CDR3 has 11 residues. The CDR3 spells CASSLEAEQFF. The CDR3 coding sequence is TGTGCCAGCAGTTTAGAAGCGGAGCAGTTCTTC.

The chain carries TRBV3-1 (or the pseudogene TRBV3-2) and TRBJ2-2, with 10 bases fitting TRBD2. The germline gives CDR1 LGHDT, CDR2 YNNKEL (reference sequence). V lost 2 bases, J lost 7 bases, and 1 base stayed unmatched. The CDR3 is 14 residues long. The CDR3 DNA sequence: TGTGCCAGCAGCCAACGGACTAGCGGCGGGGAGCTGTTTTTT. Translation: CASSQRTSGGELFF.

The chain couples TRBV2 to TRBJ2-7; D gene ambiguous. The germline V gene encodes CDR1 SNHLY and CDR2 FYNNEI. Trimming took 1 base from V and 5 from J, leaving 12 bases between them. The CDR3 runs 14 residues. The CDR3 spells CASSEVASLNEQYF. CDR3 bases: TGTGCCAGCAGTGAAGTGGCTAGTTTAAACGAGCAGTACTTC. Drawing the rest from reference TRBV2 and TRBJ2-7, the complete variable domain is EPEVTQTPSHQVTQMGQEVILRCVPISNHLYFYWYRQILGQKVEFLVSFYNNEISEKSEIFDDQFSVERPDGSNFTLKIRSTKLEDSAMYFCASSEVASLNEQYFGPGTRLTVT.

Here the CDR3 reads CASSLAPDQETQYF. CDR3 in DNA: TGCGCCAGCAGCTTGGCCCCGGACCAAGAGACCCAGTACTTC. The rearrangement joins TRBV5-1 to TRBJ2-5; D is undetermined. This CDR3 has 14 residues. The V end was cut by 0 bases, the J end by 0 bases, with 6 bases between. In germline, CDR1 is SGHRS, CDR2 YFSETQ.